This T cell receptor beta chain was captured by sequencing in a study of T cell clonotyping in hematopoietic cell transplantation. Overall study context: Recipient samples before transplant were obtained post-cytoreduction.

Time point meaning: recipient sample about 28 days before transplant, after cytoreduction. The assay was immunoSEQ multiplex PCR, and TCRdb's table has in-frame clones only and misses some. The table lists some 36,000 clones, roughly 94% of them singletons. V was pared by 4 bases and J by 3 bases, with 13 bases between. The CDR3 has 15 amino acids. The germline gives CDR1 SGHNT, CDR2 YENEEA. A note on this clone: The target antigen is unknown.

Study-wide results and limits: Recipient TCR diversity dropped after transplant; expanded clonotypes rose from day 30 to 180.

This chain joins TRBV11-3 and TRBJ2-1; unclear D gene. Material: peripheral blood mononuclear cells, obtained before stem cell transplant. The TCR was taken from a man between 40 and 49 years old with chronic myeloid leukemia. Some clones in this sample may be carry-over from other donors' samples. The CDR3 bases are TGTGCCAGCAGCTACCTGACACCGAGCTACAATGAGCAGTTCTTC. It codes for CASSYLTPSYNEQFF.